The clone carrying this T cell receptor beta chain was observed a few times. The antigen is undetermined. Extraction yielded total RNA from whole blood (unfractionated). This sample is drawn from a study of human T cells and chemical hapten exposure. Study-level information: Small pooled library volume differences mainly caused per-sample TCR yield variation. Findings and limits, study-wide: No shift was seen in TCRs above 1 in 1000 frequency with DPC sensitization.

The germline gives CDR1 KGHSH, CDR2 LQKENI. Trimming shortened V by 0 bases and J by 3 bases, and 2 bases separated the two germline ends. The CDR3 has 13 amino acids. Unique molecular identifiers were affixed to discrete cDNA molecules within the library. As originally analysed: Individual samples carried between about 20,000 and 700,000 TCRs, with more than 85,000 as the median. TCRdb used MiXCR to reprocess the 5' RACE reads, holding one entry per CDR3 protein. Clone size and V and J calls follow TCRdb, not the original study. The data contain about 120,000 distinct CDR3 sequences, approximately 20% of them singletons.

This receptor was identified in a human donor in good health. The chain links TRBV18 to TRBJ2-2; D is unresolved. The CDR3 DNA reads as TGTGCCAGCTCACCACCCCACACCGGGGAGCTGTTTTTT. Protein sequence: CASSPPHTGELFF.